The text below deals with one T cell receptor (beta chain). V gave up 7 bases and J gave up 1 base, with 11 bases separating them. The CDR3 length is 14 residues. From germline, CDR1 is MNHEY and CDR2 SMNVEV (reference sequence). These data belong to a study of blood T cell repertoires in COVID-19. Overall study: Sites across the United States, Italy and Spain contributed samples from acute and convalescent COVID-19. T cells, B-cell-depleted T cells, or PBMCs provided the cDNA or gDNA that served as material.

In the authors' methods: Reference gene primer amplification in the assay estimated nucleated cell counts. The table came from immunoSEQ multiplex PCR; TCRdb's copy has only in-frame clones and leaves some out. The V and J calls and clone size come from that table; D and trimming were worked out from the DNA. The table has about 72,000 clones, about nine tenths seen once. Sequenced material: peripheral blood. The chain employs TRBV27 and TRBJ1-5; no reliable D call. The receptor was isolated from a man between 65 and 85 years old with active or convalescent COVID-19. CDR3 region: CASNREWSNQPQHF. The CDR3 bases are TGTGCCAGCAACCGGGAGTGGAGCAATCAGCCCCAGCATTTT.